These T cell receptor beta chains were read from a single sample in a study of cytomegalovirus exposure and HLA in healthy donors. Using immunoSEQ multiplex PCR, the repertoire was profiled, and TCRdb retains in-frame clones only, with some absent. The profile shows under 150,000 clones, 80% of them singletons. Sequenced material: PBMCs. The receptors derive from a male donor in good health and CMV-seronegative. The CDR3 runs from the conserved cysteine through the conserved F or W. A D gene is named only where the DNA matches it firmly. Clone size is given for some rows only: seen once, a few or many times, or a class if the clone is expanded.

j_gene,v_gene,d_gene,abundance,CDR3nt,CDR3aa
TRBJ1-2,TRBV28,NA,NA,TGTGCCAGCAGTTTAACAGGGTATGGCTACACCTTC,CASSLTGYGYTF
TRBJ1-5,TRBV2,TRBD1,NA,TGTGCCAGCGGGACAGGGGTTCAGCCCCAGCATTTT,CASGTGVQPQHF
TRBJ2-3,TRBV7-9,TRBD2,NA,TGTGCCAGCAGCCCTCTAGCGGGAGGGCCTGGTACGCAGTATTTT,CASSPLAGGPGTQYF
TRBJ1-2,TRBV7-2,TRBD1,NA,TGTGCCAGCAGCTTAGAGGGGGCTGGCTACACCTTC,CASSLEGAGYTF
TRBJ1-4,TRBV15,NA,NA,TGTGCCACCAGCAGAGTTCCTCCGGCAACTAATGAAAAGCTGTTTTTT,CATSRVPPATNEKLFF
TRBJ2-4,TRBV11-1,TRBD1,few,TGTGCCAGCAGCCAACTGGGACAGTACAACAGTCAGTACTTC,CASSQLGQYNSQYF
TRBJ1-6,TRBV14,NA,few,TGTGCCAGCAGCCAAGTGGCATCTGGCGGTTCACCCCTCCACTTT,CASSQVASGGSPLHF
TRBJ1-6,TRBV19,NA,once,TGTGCCAGTAGTATAACTGTTAGCTCACCCCTCCACTTT,CASSITVSSPLHF
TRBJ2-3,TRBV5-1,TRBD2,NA,TGCGCCAGCAGCTCTACGACTAGCGGGAGTACAGATACGCAGTATTTT,CASSSTTSGSTDTQYF
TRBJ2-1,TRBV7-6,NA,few,TGTGCCAGCAGCCCAGGTGGAAAGCAGTTCTTC,CASSPGGKQFF
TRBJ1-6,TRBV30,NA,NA,TGTGCCTGGAGTTCATCCGGGACAAAAAATTCACCCCTCCACTTT,CAWSSSGTKNSPLHF
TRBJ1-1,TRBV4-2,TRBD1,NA,TGTGCCAGCACCCAGAGGGACAGTAGGGTGGAGAACACTGAAGCTTTCTTT,CASTQRDSRVENTEAFF
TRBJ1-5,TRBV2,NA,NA,TGTGCCAGCAGGCAGGGCAGGTCTGGCAATCAGCCCCAGCATTTT,CASRQGRSGNQPQHF
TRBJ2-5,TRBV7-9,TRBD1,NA,TGTTCCAGCAGCTTAAGGGACAGGGGGCCACAAGAGACCCAGTACTTC,CSSSLRDRGPQETQYF
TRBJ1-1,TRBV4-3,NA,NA,TGCGCCAGCAGCCAGAGACAGAACACTGAAGCTTTCTTT,CASSQRQNTEAFF
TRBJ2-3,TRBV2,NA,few,TGTGCCAGCAGTGATACGGGAGTTGGCACAGATACGCAGTATTTT,CASSDTGVGTDTQYF
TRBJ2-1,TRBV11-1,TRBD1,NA,TGTGCCAGCAGCCCCGGGACAGGGCCCTACAATGAGCAGTTCTTC,CASSPGTGPYNEQFF
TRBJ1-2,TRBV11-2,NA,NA,TGTGCCAGCAGCTTAGGTCCAGGGTATGGCTACACCTTC,CASSLGPGYGYTF
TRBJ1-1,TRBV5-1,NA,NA,TGCGCCAGCAGCTTGTCCGGGGTGAACACTGAAGCTTTCTTT,CASSLSGVNTEAFF
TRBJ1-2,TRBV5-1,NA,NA,TGCGCCAGCAGCACAGAACCTGACAGAGTCTATGGCTACACCTTC,CASSTEPDRVYGYTF
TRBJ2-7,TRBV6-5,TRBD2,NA,TGTGCCAGCAAACTTCTTAGCGGGAGGGACGAGCAGTACTTC,CASKLLSGRDEQYF
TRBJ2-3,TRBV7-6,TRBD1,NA,TGTGCCAGCAGCTACGGAATAGGGCGACCGGGACAGGGAGTAACAGATACGCAGTATTTT,CASSYGIGRPGQGVTDTQYF
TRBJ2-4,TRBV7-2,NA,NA,TGTGCCAGCAGCCAGTTCGGGGTAGTTTATAGCATTCAGTACTTC,CASSQFGVVYSIQYF
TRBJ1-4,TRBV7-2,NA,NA,TGTGCCAGCAGCTCGGCGGGGTTCCTGGGTGAAAAACTGTTTTTT,CASSSAGFLGEKLFF
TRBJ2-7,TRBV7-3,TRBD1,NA,TGTGCCAGCAGCTTAAGGACAGGGTATGGCGAGCAGTACTTC,CASSLRTGYGEQYF
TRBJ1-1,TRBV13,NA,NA,TGTGCCAGCAGCTTCGCGGGGATGAACACTGAAGCTTTCTTT,CASSFAGMNTEAFF
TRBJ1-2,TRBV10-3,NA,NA,TGTGCCATCAGTGACGACTATGGCTACACCTTC,CAISDDYGYTF
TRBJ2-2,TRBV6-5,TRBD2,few,TGTGCCAGCAGGGACCTAGCGGGGACCGGGGAGCTGTTTTTT,CASRDLAGTGELFF
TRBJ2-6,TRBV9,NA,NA,TGTGCCAGCAGCGTAGGAAGCCGCTCTGGGGCCAACGTCCTGACTTTC,CASSVGSRSGANVLTF
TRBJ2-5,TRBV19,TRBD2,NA,TGTGCCAGCTCCCAGACGGGGACTAAAGAGACCCAGTACTTC,CASSQTGTKETQYF
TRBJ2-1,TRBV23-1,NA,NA,TGCGCCAGCAGTCAAGTTTACCCAATTAGCTCCTACAATGAGCAGTTCTTC,CASSQVYPISSYNEQFF
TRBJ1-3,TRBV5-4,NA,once,TGTGCCAGCAGGTCAGGGACTGATGGAAACACCATATATTTT,CASRSGTDGNTIYF
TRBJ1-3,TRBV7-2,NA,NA,TGTGCCAGCAGCTTTCTGAGCTCTGGAAACACCATATATTTT,CASSFLSSGNTIYF
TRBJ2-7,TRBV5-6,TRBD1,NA,TGTGCCAGCAGCCAAATAGCGACAGGGGGCAGGTACGAGCAGTACTTC,CASSQIATGGRYEQYF
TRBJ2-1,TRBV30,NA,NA,TGTGCCTGGAGTATTTCTGCCCGGGAGCAGTTCTTC,CAWSISAREQFF
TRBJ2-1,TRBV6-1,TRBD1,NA,TGTGCCATCGGGGACAGTTTCTTGAAGGGTGATGAGCAGTTCTTC,CAIGDSFLKGDEQFF
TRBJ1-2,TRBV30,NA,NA,TGTGCCTGGAGGGGGGGAAAGGATGGCTACACCTTC,CAWRGGKDGYTF
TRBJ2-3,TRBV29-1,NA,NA,TGCAGCGTTGGACCGATCGGGGATACGCAGTATTTT,CSVGPIGDTQYF
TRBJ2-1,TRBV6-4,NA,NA,TGTGCCAGCAATGGGGGGGGCTCAAACAATGAGCAGTTCTTC,CASNGGGSNNEQFF
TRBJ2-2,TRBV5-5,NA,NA,TGTGCCAGCAGTGCCACGGGGAACACCGGGGAGCTGTTTTTT,CASSATGNTGELFF
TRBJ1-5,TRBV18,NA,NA,TGTGCCAGCTCACCAGGAGGTAGCAATCAGCCCCAGCATTTT,CASSPGGSNQPQHF
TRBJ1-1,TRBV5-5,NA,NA,TGTGCCAGCAGCTGGGCCATGAACACTGAAGCTTTCTTT,CASSWAMNTEAFF
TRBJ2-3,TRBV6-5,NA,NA,TGTGCCAGCCAGGCCACAGATACGCAGTATTTT,CASQATDTQYF
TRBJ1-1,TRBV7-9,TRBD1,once,TGTGCCAGCAGCGACGGACAGGGGTGGACTGAAGCTTTCTTT,CASSDGQGWTEAFF